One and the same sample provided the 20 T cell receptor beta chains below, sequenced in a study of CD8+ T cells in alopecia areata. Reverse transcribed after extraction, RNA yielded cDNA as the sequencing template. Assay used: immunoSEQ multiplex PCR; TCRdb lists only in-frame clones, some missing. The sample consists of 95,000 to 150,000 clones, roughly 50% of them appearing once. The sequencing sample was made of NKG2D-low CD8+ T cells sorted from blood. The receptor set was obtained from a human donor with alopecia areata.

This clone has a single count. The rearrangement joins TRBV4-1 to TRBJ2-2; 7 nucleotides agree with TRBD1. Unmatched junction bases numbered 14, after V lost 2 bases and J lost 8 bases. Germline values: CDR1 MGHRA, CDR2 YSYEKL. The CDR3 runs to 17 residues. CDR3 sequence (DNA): TGCGCCAGCAGCCAAAGTAAGACCGGGACAGCGACGGGGGAGCTGTTTTTT. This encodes CASSQSKTGTATGELFF.

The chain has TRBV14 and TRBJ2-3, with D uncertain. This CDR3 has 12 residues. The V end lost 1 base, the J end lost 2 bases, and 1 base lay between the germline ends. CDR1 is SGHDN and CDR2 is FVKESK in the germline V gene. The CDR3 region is CASSQATDTQYF. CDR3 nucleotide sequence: TGTGCCAGCAGCCAAGCCACAGATACGCAGTATTTT.

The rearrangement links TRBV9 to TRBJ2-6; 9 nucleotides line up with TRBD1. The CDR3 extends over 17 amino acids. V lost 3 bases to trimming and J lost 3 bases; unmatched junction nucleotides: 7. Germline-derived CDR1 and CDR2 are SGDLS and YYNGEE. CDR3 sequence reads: CASSAIQGALGANVLTF. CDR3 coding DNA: TGTGCCAGCAGCGCAATACAGGGGGCGCTTGGGGCCAACGTCCTGACTTTC.

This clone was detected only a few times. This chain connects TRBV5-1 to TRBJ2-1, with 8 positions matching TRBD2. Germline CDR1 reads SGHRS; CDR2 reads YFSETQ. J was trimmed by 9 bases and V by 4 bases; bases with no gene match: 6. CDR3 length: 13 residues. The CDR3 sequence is CASSRGGPGEQFF. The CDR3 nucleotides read TGCGCCAGCAGCCGCGGGGGGCCCGGTGAGCAGTTCTTC.

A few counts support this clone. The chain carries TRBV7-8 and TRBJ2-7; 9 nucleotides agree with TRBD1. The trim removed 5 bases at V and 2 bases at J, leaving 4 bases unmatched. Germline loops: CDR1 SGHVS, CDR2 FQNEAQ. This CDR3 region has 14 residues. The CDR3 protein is CASSGGTGPYEQYF. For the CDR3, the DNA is TGTGCCAGCAGCGGGGGGACAGGGCCCTACGAGCAGTACTTC.

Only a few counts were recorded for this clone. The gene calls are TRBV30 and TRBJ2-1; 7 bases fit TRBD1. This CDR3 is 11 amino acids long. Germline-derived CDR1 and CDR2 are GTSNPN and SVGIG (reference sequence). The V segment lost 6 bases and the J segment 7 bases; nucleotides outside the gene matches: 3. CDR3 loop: CACLQGNEQFF. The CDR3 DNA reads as TGTGCCTGTTTACAGGGGAATGAGCAGTTCTTC.

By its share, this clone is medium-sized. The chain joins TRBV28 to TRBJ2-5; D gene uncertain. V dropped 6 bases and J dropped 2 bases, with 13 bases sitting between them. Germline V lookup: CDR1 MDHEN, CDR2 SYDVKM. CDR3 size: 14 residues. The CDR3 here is CASRPEMTQETQYF. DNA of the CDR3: TGTGCCAGCAGACCGGAGATGACACAAGAGACCCAGTACTTC.

The CDR3 region is CAWTVQGVYNEQFF. CDR3 coding DNA: TGTGCCTGGACGGTACAGGGGGTCTACAATGAGCAGTTCTTC. The chain uses TRBV30 and TRBJ2-1; the match to TRBD1 covers 8 bases. The CDR3 consists of 14 residues. Per germline, CDR1 GTSNPN and CDR2 SVGIG (reference sequence). V lost 4 bases and J lost 3; bases outside the gene matches: 5. The variable domain in full, completed from reference TRBV30 and TRBJ2-1, reads SQTIHQWPATLVQPVGSPLSLECTVEGTSNPNLYWYRQAAGRGLQLLFYSVGIGQISSEVPQNLSASRPQDRQFILSSKKLLLSDSGFYLCAWTVQGVYNEQFFGPGTRLTVL.

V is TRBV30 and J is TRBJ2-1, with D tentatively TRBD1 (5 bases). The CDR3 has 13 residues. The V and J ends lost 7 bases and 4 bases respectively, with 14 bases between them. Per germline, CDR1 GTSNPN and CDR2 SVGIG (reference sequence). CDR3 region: CASTALGYNEQFF. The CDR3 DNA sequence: TGTGCCTCGACAGCCTTGGGGTACAATGAGCAGTTCTTC.

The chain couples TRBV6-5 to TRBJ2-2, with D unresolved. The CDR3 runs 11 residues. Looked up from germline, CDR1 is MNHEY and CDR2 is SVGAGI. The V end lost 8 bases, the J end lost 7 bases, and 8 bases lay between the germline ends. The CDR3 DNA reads TGTGCCAGCTTCGGTTTCGGGGAGCTGTTTTTT. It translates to CASFGFGELFF.

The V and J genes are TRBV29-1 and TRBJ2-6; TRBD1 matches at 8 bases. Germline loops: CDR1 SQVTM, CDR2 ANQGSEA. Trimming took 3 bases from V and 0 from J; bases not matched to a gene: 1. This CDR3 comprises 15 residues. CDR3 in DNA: TGCAGCGTTGATGACAGGGGCTCTGGGGCCAACGTCCTGACTTTC. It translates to CSVDDRGSGANVLTF.

Written as DNA, the CDR3 is TGTGCCTGGAGTGGACAGGGAGGAGGCGAGCAGTACTTC. Its protein product is CAWSGQGGGEQYF. The gene calls are TRBV30 and TRBJ2-7; D is possibly TRBD1 (7 bases). Germline V lookup: CDR1 GTSNPN, CDR2 SVGIG (reference sequence). The CDR3 runs 13 residues. The V gene lost 1 base and the J gene lost 6 bases, with 13 bases spanning the gap.

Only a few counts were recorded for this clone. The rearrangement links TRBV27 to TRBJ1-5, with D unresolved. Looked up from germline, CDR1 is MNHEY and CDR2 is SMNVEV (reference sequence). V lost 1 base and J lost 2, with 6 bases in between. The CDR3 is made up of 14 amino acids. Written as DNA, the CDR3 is TGTGCCAGCAGTTTATGGGCGGGCAATCAGCCCCAGCATTTT. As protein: CASSLWAGNQPQHF.

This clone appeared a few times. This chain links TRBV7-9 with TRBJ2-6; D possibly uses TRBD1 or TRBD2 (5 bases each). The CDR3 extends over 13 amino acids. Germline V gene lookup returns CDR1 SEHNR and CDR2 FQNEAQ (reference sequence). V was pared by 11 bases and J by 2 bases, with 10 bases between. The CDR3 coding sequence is TGTGCCGTCGTGGGGGCTGGGGCCAACGTCCTGACTTTC. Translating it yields CAVVGAGANVLTF.

CDR3 protein: CASSFGYEQYF. The CDR3 nucleotides are TGTGCCAGCAGCTTTGGATACGAGCAGTACTTC. The chain has TRBV5-6 and TRBJ2-7; D gene ambiguous. Germline CDR1 reads SGHDT; CDR2 reads YYEEEE. The CDR3 totals 11 residues. The V end was cut by 2 bases, the J end by 4 bases, with 4 bases between.

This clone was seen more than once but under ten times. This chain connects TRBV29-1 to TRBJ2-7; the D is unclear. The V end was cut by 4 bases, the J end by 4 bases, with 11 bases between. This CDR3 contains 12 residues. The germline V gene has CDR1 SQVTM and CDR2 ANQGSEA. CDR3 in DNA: TGCAGCGTTGTAGGTGGTCTGTACGAGCAGTACTTC. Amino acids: CSVVGGLYEQYF.

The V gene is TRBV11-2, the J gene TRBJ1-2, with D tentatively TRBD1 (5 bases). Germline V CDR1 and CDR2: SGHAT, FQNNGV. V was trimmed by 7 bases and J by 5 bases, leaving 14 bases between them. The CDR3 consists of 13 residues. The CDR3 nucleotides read TGTGCCAGCACCAATGGGGGGGTGTATGGCTACACCTTC. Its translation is CASTNGGVYGYTF.

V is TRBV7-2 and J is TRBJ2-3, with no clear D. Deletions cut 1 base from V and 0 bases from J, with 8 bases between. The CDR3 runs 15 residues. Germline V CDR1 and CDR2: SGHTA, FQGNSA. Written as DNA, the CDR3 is TGTGCCAGCAGCTTAGAGGTGGGAAGCACAGATACGCAGTATTTT. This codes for CASSLEVGSTDTQYF.

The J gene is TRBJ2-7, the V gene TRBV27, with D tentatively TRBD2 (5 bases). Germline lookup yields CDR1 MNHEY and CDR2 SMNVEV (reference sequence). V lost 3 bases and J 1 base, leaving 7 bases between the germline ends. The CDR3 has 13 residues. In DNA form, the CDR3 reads TGTGCCAGCAGTTTTGAGGGTTCCTACGAGCAGTACTTC. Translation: CASSFEGSYEQYF.

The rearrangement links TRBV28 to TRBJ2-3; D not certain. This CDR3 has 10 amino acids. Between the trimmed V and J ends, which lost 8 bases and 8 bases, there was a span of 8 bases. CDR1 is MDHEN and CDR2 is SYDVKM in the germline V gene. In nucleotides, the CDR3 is TGTGCCAGCGGGTTAGGTACGCAGTATTTT. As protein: CASGLGTQYF.